These T cell receptor beta chains were read from a single sample in a study of cytomegalovirus exposure and HLA in healthy donors. TCRdb's copy holds only in-frame clones and misses some; the assay was immunoSEQ multiplex PCR. Among under 200,000 clones, about 96% were seen once, and the ten largest hold roughly 0.83%. The sequenced material came from PBMCs. The receptors stem from a woman in her late teens or twenties in good health and CMV-seronegative. CDR3s include the opening cysteine and the closing phenylalanine or tryptophan. A D gene is named only where the DNA matches it firmly.

TRBJ1-1,TRBD1,15,TRBV30,TGTGCCTGGAGTGCACCGGACAGGAAGAACACTGAAGCTTTCTTT,CAWSAPDRKNTEAFF
TRBJ2-5,NA,15,TRBV5-1,TGCGCCAGCAGCCCGACTAGTTGGGTGGTGGAGACCCAGTACTTC,CASSPTSWVVETQYF
TRBJ1-2,TRBD1,14,TRBV7-3,TGTGCCAGCAGCCTTTCCGGGACAGAAAAAGGCTACACCTTC,CASSLSGTEKGYTF
TRBJ1-1,NA,13,TRBV4-1,TGCGCCAGCAGCCAAGAGGGGAGGACTGAAGCTTTCTTT,CASSQEGRTEAFF
TRBJ2-7,TRBD1,12,TRBV6-5,TGTGCCAGCGGGACAGCTCACTACGAGCAGTACTTC,CASGTAHYEQYF
TRBJ1-6,TRBD1,17,TRBV4-3,TGCGCCAGCAGCCGAAAACAGGGGAGCTCCTATAATTCACCCCTCCACTTT,CASSRKQGSSYNSPLHF
TRBJ2-1,TRBD2,17,TRBV2,TGTGCCAGCAGTGGTGGGGAAGCGGGGGCCCCCCCAAATGAGCAGTTCTTC,CASSGGEAGAPPNEQFF
TRBJ2-7,TRBD2,15,TRBV7-2,TGTGCCAGCAGCTTAATGAGCGGGGGTGTTTACGAGCAGTACTTC,CASSLMSGGVYEQYF
TRBJ1-4,TRBD1,12,TRBV2,TGTGCCAGCCGGGACAGGGGTGAAAAACTGTTTTTT,CASRDRGEKLFF
TRBJ2-7,NA,12,TRBV2,TGTGCCAGCAGTGTAGGGGGCTACGAGCAGTACTTC,CASSVGGYEQYF
TRBJ2-1,TRBD2,15,TRBV6-5,TGTGCCAGCAGCACCCCTAGCGGGGGCTACAATGAGCAGTTCTTC,CASSTPSGGYNEQFF
TRBJ2-7,NA,14,TRBV6-1,TGTGCCAGCAGTGAAGGAGACGGGACCTACGAGCAGTACTTC,CASSEGDGTYEQYF
TRBJ1-2,NA,15,TRBV7-9,TGTGCCAGCAGCGCGGGCGACATCTCTAACTATGGCTACACCTTC,CASSAGDISNYGYTF
TRBJ2-2,NA,15,TRBV2,TGTGCCAGCAGTCGCCGGACAGCGAACACCGGGGAGCTGTTTTTT,CASSRRTANTGELFF
TRBJ2-3,TRBD2,16,TRBV11-2,TGTGCCAGCAGCTTTCTAGCGGGGGCCATAACAGATACGCAGTATTTT,CASSFLAGAITDTQYF
TRBJ2-1,NA,15,TRBV27,TGTGCCAGCGGCTTGAGGACTCATTCCTACAATGAGCAGTTCTTC,CASGLRTHSYNEQFF
TRBJ2-1,NA,12,TRBV7-6,TGTGCCAGCAGCTCCGGACAGGGAGGGCCGTTCTTC,CASSSGQGGPFF
TRBJ2-2,TRBD1,17,TRBV2,TGTGCCAGCAGTGAAAATCTTGGCAGGGGGCGCACCGGGGAGCTGTTTTTT,CASSENLGRGRTGELFF
TRBJ2-3,NA,16,TRBV10-3,TGTGCCATCAGTGAATTGGGTGGGCCCTCGGGGGATACGCAGTATTTT,CAISELGGPSGDTQYF
TRBJ2-7,TRBD2,16,TRBV9,TGTGCCAGCAGCGTAGTTGATGGGCGGGGGACCAACGAGCAGTACTTC,CASSVVDGRGTNEQYF